These 16 T cell receptor beta chains came from one sample sequenced in a study of blood T cell repertoires in COVID-19. Using immunoSEQ multiplex PCR, the repertoire was profiled, and TCRdb retains in-frame clones only, with some absent. Here the sample spans around 130,000 clones, 70% to 85% being singletons. The sequenced material came from peripheral blood. The receptors stem from a woman aged 60-75 years with acute or convalescent COVID-19.

This chain uses TRBV5-1 with TRBJ2-7, with TRBD1 matching 10 bases. The CDR3 length is 15 residues. From germline, CDR1 is SGHRS and CDR2 YFSETQ. Trimming removed 4 bases from V and 6 bases from J; junction bases left unmatched: 10. For the CDR3, the DNA is TGCGCCAGCAGCGTAACCGGGACAGGGGTTCCCGAGCAGTACTTC. It codes for CASSVTGTGVPEQYF.

The V gene is TRBV5-1, the J gene TRBJ2-5; weak D call: TRBD1 (5 bases). The V end was cut by 4 bases, the J end by 1 base, with 11 bases between. The CDR3 covers 14 residues. CDR1 and CDR2 from the germline V gene are SGHRS and YFSETQ. CDR3: CASSPKTAQETQYF. The CDR3 nucleotides read TGCGCCAGCAGCCCCAAGACAGCCCAAGAGACCCAGTACTTC.

The gene calls are TRBV3-1 (or the pseudogene TRBV3-2) and TRBJ1-6, with unresolved D. The CDR3 length is 15 residues. Trimming removed 0 bases from V and 7 bases from J, with 10 bases in between. Germline V gene data show CDR1 as LGHDT and CDR2 as YNNKEL (reference sequence). This CDR3 reads CASSQEGVPNSPLHF. In DNA, the CDR3 is TGTGCCAGCAGCCAAGAAGGAGTCCCAAATTCACCCCTCCACTTT.

The chain links TRBV9 to TRBJ2-3, with 9 bases fitting TRBD2. The V segment lost 1 base and the J segment 2 bases; nucleotides outside the gene matches: 11. CDR3 length: 18 amino acids. The germline CDR1 and CDR2 sequences are SGDLS and YYNGEE. The CDR3 is CASSVTPGLAGNTDTQYF. In nucleotides, the CDR3 is TGTGCCAGCAGCGTAACCCCAGGGCTAGCGGGGAACACAGATACGCAGTATTTT.

V gene TRBV9 combines with J gene TRBJ2-3; TRBD1 agrees at 8 bases. J was trimmed by 6 bases and V by 4 bases; bases with no gene match: 10. The germline gives CDR1 SGDLS, CDR2 YYNGEE. The CDR3 has 15 amino acids. CDR3 bases: TGTGCCAGCAGCTTACTCGGACAGGGTGGGGATACGCAGTATTTT. Residues: CASSLLGQGGDTQYF.

The chain joins TRBV10-3 to TRBJ1-3; maybe TRBD1 (6 bases). Trimming stripped 8 bases from V and 0 bases from J, with 14 bases between. This CDR3 is built from 15 residues. The germline V gene has CDR1 ENHRY and CDR2 SYGVKD. The CDR3 spells CAISAGVDSGNTIYF. CDR3 nucleotides: TGTGCCATCTCGGCAGGGGTGGACTCTGGAAACACCATATATTTT.

The chain is built from TRBV3-1 (or the pseudogene TRBV3-2) and TRBJ2-2, with 13 positions matching TRBD2. Per the germline V gene, CDR1 is LGHDT and CDR2 is YNNKEL (reference sequence). J was trimmed by 1 base and V by 0 bases; bases with no gene match: 2. The CDR3 runs 18 residues. CDR3 sequence: CASSQDGLAGVNTGELFF. The CDR3 coding sequence is TGTGCCAGCAGCCAAGATGGACTAGCGGGGGTGAACACCGGGGAGCTGTTTTTT.

The V call is TRBV3-1 (or the pseudogene TRBV3-2), the J call TRBJ1-4; D remains unclear. Germline V gives CDR1 LGHDT, CDR2 YNNKEL (reference sequence). With 4 bases removed from V and 8 bases from J, the gap between germline ends came to 14 bases. This CDR3 region has 14 residues. This chain's CDR3 is CASSLRGAAEKLFF. CDR3 in DNA: TGTGCCAGCAGCCTCCGGGGAGCCGCAGAAAAACTGTTTTTT.

This clone showed up just a few times. The chain has TRBV6-5 and TRBJ2-7; TRBD1 aligns across 12 bases. V lost 2 bases to trimming and J lost 3 bases; unmatched junction nucleotides: 2. The germline V gene has CDR1 MNHEY and CDR2 SVGAGI. The CDR3 totals 15 residues. CDR3 sequence (DNA): TGTGCCAGCAGTTACGGGACAGGGGGCATCTACGAGCAGTACTTC. Amino acid sequence: CASSYGTGGIYEQYF.

This chain links TRBV25-1 with TRBJ1-1; tentatively, D is TRBD1 (6 bases). Germline-derived CDR1 and CDR2 are MGHDK and SYGVNS. Trimming cost V 4 bases and J 2 bases, with 23 bases left between them. The CDR3 extends over 18 amino acids. The CDR3, as DNA: TGTGCCAGCAGTGTCCCTGCCCGGGGGGCGAGGGGAAACACTGAAGCTTTCTTT. Translation: CASSVPARGARGNTEAFF.

The chain couples TRBV5-1 to TRBJ1-2; D is perhaps TRBD1 (6 bases). Germline CDR1 reads SGHRS; CDR2 reads YFSETQ. CDR3 size: 16 residues. V lost 0 bases and J 8 bases, leaving 20 bases between the germline ends. This chain's CDR3 is CASSLDYRDDGRGYTF. Written as DNA, the CDR3 is TGCGCCAGCAGCTTGGATTACAGGGACGACGGACGCGGCTACACCTTC.

This rearrangement joins TRBV12-3 or TRBV12-4 to TRBJ2-5, with no clear D. The V gene lost 4 bases and the J gene lost 4 bases, with 7 bases spanning the gap. There are 12 residues in the CDR3. As DNA, the CDR3 is TGTGCCAGCAGTTCTAGGCGAGAGACCCAGTACTTC. Translated, it gives CASSSRRETQYF.

The rearrangement links TRBV7-3 to TRBJ2-1; possible D gene TRBD1, 5 bases. Deletions cut 2 bases from V and 1 base from J, with 6 bases between. CDR3 length: 14 amino acids. Germline V CDR1 and CDR2: SGHTA, FQGTGA. The CDR3 region has the DNA TGTGCCAGCAGCTTACAGGGTTCCTACAATGAGCAGTTCTTC. Translating gives CASSLQGSYNEQFF.

The V gene is TRBV19, the J gene TRBJ2-3; a possible D gene is TRBD2 (6 bases). This CDR3 has 17 amino acids. CDR1 LNHDA and CDR2 SQIVND come from the germline V gene (reference sequence). The V gene lost 1 base and the J gene lost 0 bases, with 14 bases spanning the gap. CDR3 nucleotide sequence: TGTGCCAGTAGTATAGTTGGGAGAGGAGGGAGCACAGATACGCAGTATTTT. This translates into CASSIVGRGGSTDTQYF.

The genes are TRBV4-1 and TRBJ1-2; 9 nucleotides match TRBD1. CDR1 MGHRA and CDR2 YSYEKL come from the germline V gene. V shed 3 bases and J 4 bases; nucleotides not matched to a gene: 3. The CDR3 extends over 14 amino acids. The CDR3 sequence: CASSHGDRVYGYTF. CDR3 DNA sequence: TGCGCCAGCAGCCATGGGGACAGGGTCTATGGCTACACCTTC.

On this clone itself: The same CDR3 also results from other DNA sequences found in this sample. The genes are TRBV5-1 and TRBJ1-3; the match to TRBD1 covers 7 bases. CDR1 is SGHRS and CDR2 is YFSETQ in the germline V gene. V was pared by 4 bases and J by 1 base, with 2 bases of the junction left unmatched. The CDR3 is 14 amino acids. The CDR3 region has the DNA TGCGCCAGCAGCCCAGGGGGTTCTGGAAACACCATATATTTT. The encoded protein is CASSPGGSGNTIYF.